A single sample gave rise to the 10 T cell receptor beta chains below, sequenced in a study of blood T cell repertoires in COVID-19. Repertoires were generated with immunoSEQ multiplex PCR, while TCRdb's copy carries only in-frame clones and drops some. The top ten hold approximately 9.9% of the sample, which has fewer than 350,000 clones, roughly 87% seen once. Sequenced input: peripheral blood. These receptors all come from a man aged 30 to 39 with COVID-19, enrolled during active disease.

This sequence joins TRBV11-2 and TRBJ2-7, with D perhaps TRBD2 (5 bases). Germline CDR1 SGHAT, CDR2 FQNNGV. The CDR3 is 14 residues long. V lost 3 bases and J lost 1, with 10 bases in between. The CDR3 is CASSFNRLSYEQYF. For the CDR3, the DNA is TGTGCCAGCAGCTTCAATCGACTATCCTACGAGCAGTACTTC.

This rearrangement joins TRBV30 to TRBJ2-2, with a weak D call TRBD1 (6 bases). Trimming shortened V by 3 bases and J by 5 bases, and 28 bases separated the two germline ends. Germline V gives CDR1 GTSNPN, CDR2 SVGIG (reference sequence). This CDR3 is built from 19 residues. In nucleotides, the CDR3 is TGTGCCTGGAGCCCTAGCCCCCAACTGGGGGCGGGTCGGACCGGGGAGCTGTTTTTT. Encoded protein: CAWSPSPQLGAGRTGELFF.

The CDR3 DNA is TGTGCCAGCAGCCAAACCACGGACAGACTTGGCACAGATACGCAGTATTTT. Its translation: CASSQTTDRLGTDTQYF. The J gene is TRBJ2-3, the V gene TRBV27; TRBD1 is a possible D gene (6 bases). The CDR3 sequence is 17 residues long. Germline V gives CDR1 MNHEY, CDR2 SMNVEV (reference sequence). The V end was cut by 6 bases, the J end by 1 base, with 20 bases between.

This clone was found a few times. This chain joins TRBV12-5 and TRBJ2-1, with D possibly being TRBD1 (6 bases). CDR1 is LGHNT and CDR2 is FRNRAP in the germline V gene. V dropped 0 bases and J dropped 6 bases, with 15 bases sitting between them. This CDR3 contains 16 residues. The CDR3: CASGLVTGPLSNEQFF. DNA of the CDR3: TGTGCTAGTGGTTTGGTAACAGGGCCCCTAAGCAATGAGCAGTTCTTC.

V and J are TRBV19 and TRBJ1-4, with D unclear. V lost 3 bases and J 0 bases, leaving 14 bases between the germline ends. This CDR3 comprises 17 residues. The germline gives CDR1 LNHDA, CDR2 SQIVND (reference sequence). The CDR3 reads CASSIWQFSATNEKLFF. The CDR3 DNA sequence: TGTGCCAGTAGTATTTGGCAGTTCAGTGCAACTAATGAAAAACTGTTTTTT.

The chain joins TRBV5-4 to TRBJ1-1, with D unresolved. CDR1 and CDR2 from the germline V gene are SGHNT and YYREEE (reference sequence). This CDR3 comprises 15 residues. With 0 bases removed from V and 1 base from J, the gap between germline ends came to 10 bases. In DNA, the CDR3 is TGTGCCAGCAGCTTGGACATTATCTCGAACACTGAAGCTTTCTTT. Encoded protein: CASSLDIISNTEAFF. Complete variable domain (other parts from reference TRBV5-4 and TRBJ1-1): ETGVTQSPTHLIKTRGQQVTLRCSSQSGHNTVSWYQQALGQGPQFIFQYYREEENGRGNFPPRFSGLQFPNYSSELNVNALELDDSALYLCASSLDIISNTEAFFGQGTRLTVV.

The genes are TRBV19 and TRBJ1-2, with 7 bases matching TRBD1. The CDR3 totals 16 residues. V shed 1 base, J shed 3 bases, and the junction held 8 bases outside the gene matches. Germline values: CDR1 LNHDA, CDR2 SQIVND (reference sequence). The DNA of the CDR3 is TGTGCCAGTAGTATAGGACGGACAGGAGTGGACTATGGCTACACCTTC. It yields the protein CASSIGRTGVDYGYTF. The full variable domain, its missing parts supplied by reference TRBV19 and TRBJ1-2, is DGGITQSPKYLFRKEGQNVTLSCEQNLNHDAMYWYRQDPGQGLRLIYYSQIVNDFQKGDIAEGYSVSREKKESFPLTVTSAQKNPTAFYLCASSIGRTGVDYGYTFGSGTRLTVV.

The V gene is TRBV6-1, the J gene TRBJ1-6; D perhaps matches TRBD1 (6 bases). CDR1 and CDR2 from the germline V gene are MNHNS and SASEGT. The CDR3 is 17 amino acids. V lost 2 bases and J 6 bases, leaving 17 bases between the germline ends. The CDR3 loop is CASSEITGTDTNSPLHF. Written as DNA, the CDR3 is TGTGCCAGCAGTGAAATAACAGGGACGGATACTAATTCACCCCTCCACTTT.

Worth noting for this clone: Additional DNA sequences in this sample encode the identical CDR3. The V and J genes are TRBV5-1 and TRBJ1-2; unclear D gene. Germline CDR1 reads SGHRS; CDR2 reads YFSETQ. Trimming cost V 0 bases and J 2 bases, with 5 bases left between them. There are 13 residues in the CDR3. CDR3 sequence (DNA): TGCGCCAGCAGCTTGGCAGGAAACTATGGCTACACCTTC. Encoded protein: CASSLAGNYGYTF.

A remark on this clone: One end of the junction varies from germline; a read error may be responsible. The gene calls are TRBV4-3 and TRBJ2-7; 10 nucleotides match TRBD1. The germline V gene encodes CDR1 LGHNA and CDR2 YSLEER. This CDR3 is 16 amino acids long. In DNA form, the CDR3 reads TGCACCAGCAGCCAAGATAGGGGGACAGGGGCCTACGAGCAGTACTTC. Its translation is CTSSQDRGTGAYEQYF.